The entry below gives a single TCR beta chain sequence along with its context. Its specific antigen is unknown. There are no base qualities to consult, and no much larger clone falls within one base. The record originates from a study of blood T cell repertoires in COVID-19 (dated by TCRdb to about 2020). Regarding the complete study: Collaborator samples came from the United States, Italy and Spain and covered acute and convalescent phases of COVID-19. Samples came from the ongoing ImmuneRACE study (first 160 participants) plus 1,254 subjects from 6 global collaborators. The repertoires were made available in a free public database intended to serve as a resource for research on the immune response to SARS-CoV-2. The prospective study material was composed of cDNA or gDNA derived from T cells, B-cell-depleted T cells, or PBMCs. Sample metadata almost always included a de-identified subject ID, COVID-19 status, age in years and sex. Where available, HLA class I and class II types were taken from metadata supplied by the sample provider and were not determined by assay-based typing. The dataset comprised deeply sampled blood TCRbeta repertoires from subjects exposed to, actively infected with, or recovered from COVID-19.

TCRbeta CDR3 regions were amplified from genomic DNA using the immunoSEQ Assay, a bias-controlled multiplex PCR. Per the source publication's procedure: Nucleated cell counts per sample were estimated from amplification of reference gene primers within the assay. To quantify the absolute abundance of each unique TCRbeta CDR3 rearrangement, sequence reads were collapsed and filtered. For each sample, productive Simpson clonality was calculated as the square root of Simpson's diversity index across productive rearrangements. TCRdb provides this immuneACCESS table in a form limited to in-frame rearrangements. Some clones are lacking; in checked studies, under half of them reflect an unresolved V gene, and why the rest are absent is not known. That table is the source of V, J and clone size, and D and trimming were worked out from the DNA. The sample table records 150,000 to 200,000 clones; about 86% of these occur just once. 3.5% to 4.5% of the sample goes to the ten largest clones.

The investigation overall reported the following: Clinical and demographic metadata were provided uncurated, with the amount varying by source and participant.

The collaborating institutions used their own protocols to collect whole blood in K2EDTA tubes. For TCRbeta analysis, collaborators shipped samples as frozen whole blood, isolated PBMCs, or DNA extracted from either of those sample types. Trimmed from V: 6 bases; trimmed from J: 8 bases; junction bases lacking a gene match: 6. CDR1 and CDR2 are drawn from the germline V gene: MDHEN, SYDVKM. From cysteine to phenylalanine, the CDR3 is 13 amino acids long. Only CDR3 DNA is held: 39 bases, read in frame from base 1. This clonotype was obtained from a man aged 18 to 30 with active or convalescent COVID-19. Rearrangement joined TRBV28 to TRBJ1-4; 7 of the junction bases match TRBD1. The material sequenced was peripheral blood. CDR3 sequence: CASRIRDSEKLFF. The sequenced DNA is TGTGCCAGCAGGATTCGGGACAGCGAAAAACTGTTTTTT. Where the CDR3 stops, the reference TRBV28 and TRBJ1-4 genes take over; the full variable domain is DVKVTQSSRYLVKRTGEKVFLECVQDMDHENMFWYRQDPGLGLRLIYFSYDVKMKEKGDIPEGYSVSREKKERFSLILESASTNQTSMYLCASRIRDSEKLFFGSGTQLSVL.